Below, 6 T cell receptor beta chains from the same sample are listed, as sequenced in a study of T cell responses to AZD1222 COVID-19 vaccine. The table came from immunoSEQ multiplex PCR; TCRdb's copy has only in-frame clones and leaves some out. This sample has approximately 110,000 clones, with approximately 88% found just once. The sample consisted of peripheral blood, taken on day 0 of AZD1222 vaccination. The receptors come from an adult in good health.

V is TRBV29-1 and J is TRBJ1-4; D gene uncertain. The V and J ends lost 6 bases and 8 bases respectively, with 16 bases between them. CDR3 length: 13 residues. The germline V gene has CDR1 SQVTM and CDR2 ANQGSEA. The DNA of the CDR3 is TGCAGCGTCCCGGACGAGGGAGGGGAAAAACTGTTTTTT. This sequence encodes CSVPDEGGEKLFF.

This chain's CDR3 is CSAGEGEQYF. The DNA for the CDR3 is TGCAGCGCCGGGGAGGGCGAGCAGTACTTC. This chain links TRBV29-1 with TRBJ2-7; 7 bases are a match to TRBD2. J lost 6 bases, V lost 7 bases, and 3 bases had no gene match. The CDR3 spans 10 residues. The germline CDR1 and CDR2 sequences are SQVTM and ANQGSEA.

J is TRBJ2-2 and V is TRBV15, with 8 bases fitting TRBD2. This CDR3 spans 18 amino acids. Germline CDR1 is LNHNV and CDR2 is YYDKDF (reference sequence). J was trimmed by 0 bases and V by 1 base; bases with no gene match: 7. CDR3 coding DNA: TGTGCCACCAGCAGAGTGGGAGATAGCGGGGCGAACACCGGGGAGCTGTTTTTT. The encoded protein is CATSRVGDSGANTGELFF.

The V call is TRBV5-6, the J call TRBJ2-4, with D hard to call. This CDR3 has 15 amino acids. V was trimmed by 2 bases and J by 0 bases, leaving 9 bases between them. Germline CDR1 reads SGHDT; CDR2 reads YYEEEE. DNA of the CDR3: TGTGCCAGCAGCTTTAACAGATTAGCCAAAAACATTCAGTACTTC. Translating gives CASSFNRLAKNIQYF.

V is TRBV5-4 and J is TRBJ2-5; D is uncertain. In germline, CDR1 is SGHNT, CDR2 YYREEE (reference sequence). The CDR3 contains 12 residues. The ends were cut back, 1 base at V and 3 bases at J, with 4 bases in the middle. CDR3 residues: CASSLPEETQYF. Here the CDR3 DNA reads TGTGCCAGCAGCTTGCCAGAAGAGACCCAGTACTTC.

The rearrangement links TRBV28 to TRBJ2-1, with 9 nucleotides matching TRBD1. Germline CDR1 and CDR2: MDHEN and SYDVKM. The CDR3 contains 18 residues. V shed 5 bases and J 0 bases; nucleotides not matched to a gene: 11. Here the CDR3 DNA reads TGTGCCAGCAGTCCCGACGAGTCGACAGGGGGCTCCTACAATGAGCAGTTCTTC. Amino acids: CASSPDESTGGSYNEQFF.